One and the same sample provided the 30 T cell receptor beta chains below, sequenced in a study of blood T cells in healthy people across ages. A second about 6 to 11 cycle PCR used barcoded and J-beta primers. TCRdb reanalysed the 5' RACE reads using MiXCR and keeps one entry per CDR3 protein. The sample lists 1,800,000 or so distinct CDR3 sequences, about two fifths occurring once. Input material: blood. These receptors originate from a human donor in good health.

The rearrangement joins TRBV9 to TRBJ2-1; 9 nucleotides match TRBD2. The trim removed 1 base at V and 4 bases at J, leaving 6 bases unmatched. CDR1 and CDR2 from the germline V gene are SGDLS and YYNGEE. This CDR3 is 16 amino acids long. Here the CDR3 reads CASSVPAGGGYNEQFF. The CDR3 DNA sequence: TGTGCCAGCAGCGTACCAGCGGGGGGTGGATACAATGAGCAGTTCTTC.

As concerns this clonotype: Relative to the germline gene, one junction end is altered; a read error may explain this. CDR3 loop: CASRTETDTQFF. The DNA of the CDR3 is TGTGCCAGCAGGACAGAGACAGATACGCAGTTTTTT. This chain connects TRBV2 to TRBJ2-3, with D possibly matching TRBD1 (5 bases). The germline V gene encodes CDR1 SNHLY and CDR2 FYNNEI. The CDR3 is made up of 12 amino acids.

The chain combines TRBV29-1 with TRBJ1-1; D not certain. The CDR3 is made up of 14 amino acids. Germline CDR1 SQVTM, CDR2 ANQGSEA. The V end lost 4 bases, the J end lost 1 base, and 13 bases lay between the germline ends. CDR3 residues: CSVGPGGPNTEAFF. DNA of the CDR3: TGCAGCGTTGGGCCCGGAGGACCGAACACTGAAGCTTTCTTT.

J is TRBJ2-4 and V is TRBV9; either TRBD1 or TRBD2 may supply D (5 bases each). Per germline, CDR1 SGDLS and CDR2 YYNGEE. Trimming took 4 bases from V and 13 from J, leaving 27 bases between them. CDR3 length: 16 amino acids. CDR3 nucleotide sequence: TGTGCCAGCAGCTTCTCCTTCGGGGCTTTTTACAATGAGCAGTACTTC. Translated: CASSFSFGAFYNEQYF.

The J gene is TRBJ2-3, the V gene TRBV29-1; the D gene is possibly TRBD1 (5 bases). Germline V gene data show CDR1 as SQVTM and CDR2 as ANQGSEA. V was trimmed by 7 bases and J by 2 bases, leaving 10 bases between them. The CDR3 runs 12 residues. DNA for the CDR3: TGCAGCGGGGGCCAAACCACAGATACGCAGTATTTT. Translated: CSGGQTTDTQYF.

The chain carries TRBV5-1 and TRBJ1-1; no firm D call. The V end lost 1 base, the J end lost 6 bases, and 16 bases lay between the germline ends. CDR3 length: 15 residues. Germline V gene sequence: CDR1 SGHRS, CDR2 YFSETQ. CDR3 DNA sequence: TGCGCCAGCAGCTTGCGTGGAGGGTTGGACGCTGAAGCTTTCTTT. Translated, it gives CASSLRGGLDAEAFF.

This chain uses TRBV12-3 or TRBV12-4 with TRBJ1-5; 7 bases are a match to TRBD1. With V trimmed by 5 bases and J by 1 base, 5 bases remained unmatched. The CDR3 is 15 amino acids. In DNA, the CDR3 is TGTGCCAGCAGTGAACAGGGGAGCAGCAATCAGCCCCAGCATTTT. This translates into CASSEQGSSNQPQHF.

This chain uses TRBV5-1 with TRBJ2-5, with D possibly being TRBD1 (5 bases). In germline, CDR1 is SGHRS, CDR2 YFSETQ. Trimming stripped 0 bases from V and 4 bases from J, with 10 bases between. The CDR3 loop spans 14 amino acids. CDR3 sequence (DNA): TGCGCCAGCAGCTTGGATCCAGGGCGAGAGACCCAGTACTTC. As protein: CASSLDPGRETQYF.

A note on this clonotype: A much larger clone differs by one base, so this may be a read error. Here the CDR3 reads CASSARTYTDTQYF. Here the CDR3 DNA reads TGTGCCAGCAGCGCGAGGACGTACACAGATACGCAGTATTTT. The V gene is TRBV25-1, the J gene TRBJ2-3, with unresolved D. The V gene lost 6 bases and the J gene lost 2 bases, with 12 bases spanning the gap. Germline CDR1 reads MGHDK; CDR2 reads SYGVNS. The CDR3 has 14 residues.

J is TRBJ1-4 and V is TRBV27; TRBD1 aligns across 7 bases. The V gene's germline CDR1 is MNHEY and CDR2 SMNVEV (reference sequence). The CDR3 has 14 amino acids. The junction had 8 bases not matched to a gene; V was cut back by 6 bases and J by 7 bases. As DNA, the CDR3 is TGTGCCAGCAGCGCAGGGGGATGGATTGAAAAACTGTTTTTT. Amino acids: CASSAGGWIEKLFF.

This chain links TRBV4-3 with TRBJ1-1; D not certain. Germline CDR1 LGHNA, CDR2 YSLEER. With 0 bases removed from V and 3 bases from J, the gap between germline ends came to 8 bases. This CDR3 contains 14 residues. CDR3 region: CASSQEDGHTEAFF. The CDR3 bases are TGCGCCAGCAGCCAAGAAGACGGCCACACTGAAGCTTTCTTT.

This clonotype was recorded a few times. This chain uses TRBV29-1 with TRBJ1-1, with 9 bases aligning to TRBD1. The CDR3 length is 12 residues. The J segment lost 4 bases and the V segment lost 7 bases, leaving 4 bases of the junction unmatched. The germline V gene has CDR1 SQVTM and CDR2 ANQGSEA. The CDR3 spells CSAYRGLTEAFF. The CDR3 nucleotides are TGCAGCGCTTACAGGGGGCTCACTGAAGCTTTCTTT.

This clonotype was recorded a few times. The chain is built from TRBV5-1 and TRBJ1-2; 9 nucleotides align to TRBD1. The CDR3 runs 17 residues. CDR1 and CDR2 (germline): SGHRS, YFSETQ. After removal of 4 bases from V and 6 bases from J, the junction contained 16 bases not matched to a gene. CDR3 region: CASSQGQGVLSVDGYTF. Here the CDR3 DNA reads TGCGCCAGCAGCCAGGGACAGGGCGTCCTTAGCGTCGATGGCTACACCTTC.

The chain is built from TRBV24-1 and TRBJ2-3; tentatively, D is TRBD2 (7 bases). Germline values: CDR1 KGHDR, CDR2 SFDVKD. V lost 3 bases to trimming and J lost 6 bases, with 18 bases between them. This CDR3 has 16 residues. CDR3 region: CATSDPRAGALDTQYF. DNA for the CDR3: TGTGCCACCAGTGATCCACGGGCGGGGGCACTTGATACGCAGTATTTT.

The chain is built from TRBV5-1 and TRBJ2-1; 10 bases line up with TRBD2. The CDR3 totals 17 residues. From germline, CDR1 is SGHRS and CDR2 YFSETQ. Losses at the gene ends were 4 bases for V and 0 bases for J; bases not matched to a gene: 7. CDR3 bases: TGCGCCAGCAGCCCTAGCGGGGGTCTTACCTCCTACAATGAGCAGTTCTTC. Translation gives CASSPSGGLTSYNEQFF.

The chain joins TRBV7-9 to TRBJ1-4; D not certain. In germline, CDR1 is SEHNR, CDR2 FQNEAQ (reference sequence). CDR3 length: 11 amino acids. Between the trimmed V and J ends, which lost 5 bases and 9 bases, there was a span of 7 bases. CDR3 in amino acids: CASSQSQKLFF. Written as DNA, the CDR3 is TGTGCCAGCAGCCAAAGTCAAAAACTGTTTTTT.

This clonotype was seen only a few times. This chain joins TRBV4-3 and TRBJ1-2; no definite D call. Looked up from germline, CDR1 is LGHNA and CDR2 is YSLEER. This CDR3 region has 15 residues. Trimming took off 0 bases at V and 1 base at J, with 9 bases between the two ends. The CDR3 region is CASSQDVSNNYGYTF. CDR3 sequence (DNA): TGCGCCAGCAGCCAAGATGTCAGTAATAACTATGGCTACACCTTC.

The rearrangement uses TRBV7-9 and TRBJ2-3; 9 nucleotides match TRBD2. The CDR3 sequence is 18 residues long. V dropped 5 bases and J dropped 2; count of bases not matched to a gene: 14. Germline V CDR1 and CDR2: SEHNR, FQNEAQ (reference sequence). CDR3 DNA: TGTGCCAGCAGCCCCCCGGGGCTAGCGGGGATTAACACAGATACGCAGTATTTT. It is translated as CASSPPGLAGINTDTQYF.

This clonotype was seen only a few times. The rearrangement joins TRBV20-1 to TRBJ1-4; D may be TRBD1 (5 bases). From germline, CDR1 is DFQATT and CDR2 SNEGSKA (reference sequence). V dropped 3 bases and J dropped 6 bases, with 20 bases sitting between them. This CDR3 is built from 16 residues. The CDR3 here is CSASLGQGPFDEKLFF. CDR3 nucleotides: TGCAGTGCTAGCCTCGGTCAGGGCCCCTTCGATGAAAAACTGTTTTTT.

The chain employs TRBV28 and TRBJ1-5; D gene uncertain. The CDR3 consists of 13 residues. V shed 6 bases and J shed 4 bases, with 10 bases lying between them. CDR1 is MDHEN and CDR2 is SYDVKM in the germline V gene. CDR3 region: CASRPNRNQPQHF. The CDR3 DNA follows: TGTGCCAGCAGACCGAACCGGAATCAGCCCCAGCATTTT. Full variable domain (outside the CDR3, taken from reference TRBV28 and TRBJ1-5): DVKVTQSSRYLVKRTGEKVFLECVQDMDHENMFWYRQDPGLGLRLIYFSYDVKMKEKGDIPEGYSVSREKKERFSLILESASTNQTSMYLCASRPNRNQPQHFGDGTRLSIL.

CDR3 DNA sequence: TGTGCCAGCAGCGTCCCGGGACTACAAGAGACCCAGTTCTTC. It encodes CASSVPGLQETQFF. The gene calls are TRBV9 and TRBJ2-1, with 7 bases that match TRBD2. Germline CDR1 is SGDLS and CDR2 is YYNGEE. The CDR3 spans 14 residues. V lost 2 bases, J lost 13 bases, and 12 bases stayed unmatched.

The rearrangement uses TRBV25-1 and TRBJ2-1; D is possibly TRBD2 (6 bases). The CDR3 is 16 residues long. The V end was cut by 0 bases, the J end by 10 bases, with 19 bases between. Germline CDR1 and CDR2: MGHDK and SYGVNS. CDR3 sequence reads: CASSEYRPGRTTEQFF. The CDR3 DNA reads TGTGCCAGCAGTGAATATCGCCCAGGCAGGACTACCGAGCAGTTCTTC.

This clonotype was counted only a few times. The V and J genes are TRBV3-1 and TRBJ2-1; no clear D. V dropped 0 bases and J dropped 8 bases, with 8 bases sitting between them. Germline V gene data show CDR1 as LGHDT and CDR2 as YNNKEL (reference sequence). The CDR3 is 13 residues long. The CDR3 loop reads CASSQDRVDEQFF. The CDR3 bases are TGTGCCAGCAGCCAAGATCGTGTCGATGAGCAGTTCTTC.

This clonotype has a handful of counts. V is TRBV7-7 and J is TRBJ2-1; 7 bases fit TRBD1. The CDR3 consists of 16 residues. V was clipped by 4 bases and J by 10 bases; unmatched bases: 16. Looked up from germline, CDR1 is SSHAT and CDR2 is FNYEAQ (reference sequence). The CDR3 here is CASSSSPGQQQEEQFF. The CDR3 DNA sequence: TGTGCCAGCAGCTCATCTCCGGGACAGCAGCAAGAAGAGCAGTTCTTC.

This chain links TRBV11-2 with TRBJ2-7, with 8 bases matching TRBD2. Looked up from germline, CDR1 is SGHAT and CDR2 is FQNNGV. The CDR3 contains 16 residues. The junction had 10 bases not matched to a gene; V was cut back by 5 bases and J by 1 base. The chain's CDR3 is CASSREGQAISYEQYF. The DNA for the CDR3 is TGTGCCAGCAGCCGGGAGGGGCAGGCGATTTCCTACGAGCAGTACTTC.

The chain carries TRBV20-1 and TRBJ2-7; TRBD2 is a possible D gene (7 bases). Germline lookup yields CDR1 DFQATT and CDR2 SNEGSKA (reference sequence). V gave up 3 bases and J gave up 4 bases, with 19 bases separating them. There are 15 residues in the CDR3. The CDR3 reads CSASRGGPLWYEQYF. In DNA, the CDR3 is TGCAGTGCTAGTAGGGGGGGCCCTCTCTGGTACGAGCAGTACTTC.

The chain has TRBV27 and TRBJ2-1; TRBD2 aligns across 14 bases. CDR1 is MNHEY, CDR2 SMNVEV, per germline (reference sequence). V shed 2 bases and J 4 bases; nucleotides not matched to a gene: 4. This CDR3 comprises 17 residues. The CDR3: CASSLRTSGGIYNEQFF. The CDR3 nucleotides are TGTGCCAGCAGTTTAAGGACTAGCGGGGGGATATACAATGAGCAGTTCTTC.

A note on this clonotype: Without the conserved terminal phenylalanine or tryptophan, this CDR3 likely stems from a read error. The chain has TRBV6-2 or TRBV6-3 and TRBJ2-2; the D is unclear. CDR3 length: 13 amino acids. The germline gives CDR1 MNHEY, CDR2 SVGEGT. V shed 7 bases and J shed 4 bases, with 10 bases lying between them. In nucleotides, the CDR3 is TGTGCCAGCATCCCCGCTCTCACCGGGGAGCTGTTTTGT. This sequence encodes CASIPALTGELFC.

The chain joins TRBV4-1 to TRBJ1-1; TRBD1 aligns across 8 bases. Germline values: CDR1 MGHRA, CDR2 YSYEKL. The ends lost 7 bases at V and 1 base at J; junction bases unmatched: 14. The CDR3 length is 17 residues. CDR3 DNA: TGCGCCAGCACCCCGGGAGCGGCAGGGGGCCGGAACACTGAAGCTTTCTTT. Its protein product is CASTPGAAGGRNTEAFF.

Worth noting for this clonotype: One end of the junction varies from germline; a read error may be responsible. The gene calls are TRBV20-1 and TRBJ2-5; 14 bases fit TRBD2. Germline assignment: CDR1 DFQATT and CDR2 SNEGSKA (reference sequence). This CDR3 is built from 15 residues. CDR3 amino acids: CSPRSGTSGGETQYF. CDR3 nucleotides: TGCAGTCCTAGATCGGGGACTAGCGGGGGTGAGACCCAGTACTTC.